Following are 14 T cell receptor beta chains from one sample sequenced in a study of blood T cell repertoires in COVID-19. Generated by immunoSEQ multiplex PCR, the TCRdb table keeps only in-frame clones and is missing some. The sample shows 200,000 to 250,000 clones, approximately 81% of them seen only once. The sample comprised peripheral blood. These receptors were obtained from a man in his forties or fifties with acute or convalescent COVID-19.

The chain has TRBV5-5 and TRBJ1-4, with 8 nucleotides matching TRBD1. Germline CDR1 is SGHKS and CDR2 is YYEKEE (reference sequence). J was trimmed by 6 bases and V by 3 bases; bases with no gene match: 4. This CDR3 is 14 amino acids long. The CDR3 sequence is CASSSQGDHEKLFF. DNA for the CDR3: TGTGCCAGCAGCTCACAGGGGGATCATGAAAAACTGTTTTTT. The whole variable domain, remainder taken from reference TRBV5-5 and TRBJ1-4, is DAGVTQSPTHLIKTRGQQVTLRCSPISGHKSVSWYQQVLGQGPQFIFQYYEKEERGRGNFPDRFSARQFPNYSSELNVNALLLGDSALYLCASSSQGDHEKLFFGSGTQLSVL.

In the case of this clone: A junction end diverges from the germline sequence, so it may reflect a read error. This chain joins TRBV18 and TRBJ1-1; D remains ambiguous. The CDR3 runs 14 residues. Germline-derived CDR1 and CDR2 are KGHSH and LQKENI. Written as DNA, the CDR3 is TGTGCCAGCTCACCAGGTACAGACAACATTGAAGCTTTCTTT. Its protein product is CASSPGTDNIEAFF.

The chain combines TRBV7-6 with TRBJ2-7, with TRBD1 matching over 10 bases. With V trimmed by 5 bases and J by 5 bases, 12 bases remained unmatched. Germline CDR1 is SGHVS and CDR2 is FNYEAQ. This CDR3 is built from 16 residues. The CDR3 sequence: CASSVYRDRGAHEQYF. CDR3 nucleotides: TGTGCCAGCAGCGTCTACCGGGACAGGGGCGCTCACGAGCAGTACTTC.

The genes are TRBV5-1 and TRBJ2-1, with D possibly being TRBD1 (5 bases). The CDR3 loop spans 15 amino acids. Per the germline V gene, CDR1 is SGHRS and CDR2 is YFSETQ. V was clipped by 3 bases and J by 6 bases, with 16 bases between them. The CDR3 is CASSSLQVRTNEQFF. CDR3 sequence (DNA): TGCGCCAGCAGCTCCCTACAGGTTAGAACCAATGAGCAGTTCTTC.

CDR3 residues: CASSPGTSGGNEQYF. Here the CDR3 DNA reads TGTGCCAGCAGTCCGGGGACTAGCGGGGGGAACGAGCAGTACTTC. This chain joins TRBV27 and TRBJ2-7, with TRBD2 identical over 15 bases. The V gene's germline CDR1 is MNHEY and CDR2 SMNVEV (reference sequence). The junction had 4 bases not matched to a gene; V was cut back by 5 bases and J by 5 bases. The CDR3 consists of 15 residues.

This clone appeared a single time. The chain couples TRBV6-2 or TRBV6-3 to TRBJ2-1; D is unclear. V shed 4 bases and J shed 9 bases, with 10 bases lying between them. The CDR3 sequence is 12 residues long. Germline V gene lookup returns CDR1 MNHEY and CDR2 SVGEGT. The CDR3 sequence is CASSSHTPEQFF. The CDR3 nucleotides read TGTGCCAGCAGTTCTCATACTCCTGAGCAGTTCTTC.

The chain uses TRBV4-1 and TRBJ1-1, with a weak D call TRBD1 (5 bases). V gave up 1 base and J gave up 3 bases, with 15 bases separating them. The germline gives CDR1 MGHRA, CDR2 YSYEKL. CDR3 size: 16 residues. The CDR3 sequence: CASSQVVTGSDTEAFF. CDR3 nucleotide sequence: TGCGCCAGCAGCCAAGTTGTTACAGGCTCGGACACTGAAGCTTTCTTT.

The rearrangement uses TRBV4-2 and TRBJ1-2, with TRBD1 identical over 8 bases. The CDR3 spans 15 residues. Germline V CDR1 and CDR2: LGHNA, YNFKEQ. The trim removed 1 base at V and 7 bases at J, leaving 8 bases unmatched. CDR3 sequence reads: CASSQVGQGLSGYTF. The DNA of the CDR3 is TGTGCCAGCAGCCAAGTAGGACAGGGTCTCTCTGGCTACACCTTC.

The CDR3, as DNA: TGTGCCAGCAGCCTACGACTAGCCGTCAATGAGCAGTTCTTC. Translation: CASSLRLAVNEQFF. V is TRBV7-2 and J is TRBJ2-1; TRBD2 matches at 7 bases. In germline, CDR1 is SGHTA, CDR2 FQGNSA. The CDR3 consists of 14 residues. V trimming: 5 bases; J trimming: 6 bases; junction bases outside the gene matches: 7.

The chain links TRBV11-2 to TRBJ1-2, with 7 positions matching TRBD1. CDR1 SGHAT and CDR2 FQNNGV come from the germline V gene. There are 14 residues in the CDR3. The J segment lost 5 bases and the V segment lost 5 bases, leaving 8 bases of the junction unmatched. In nucleotides, the CDR3 is TGTGCCAGCAGCCCCGAAGACAGGGTTTATGGCTACACCTTC. Its translation: CASSPEDRVYGYTF. Full variable domain (outside the CDR3, taken from reference TRBV11-2 and TRBJ1-2): EAGVAQSPRYKIIEKRQSVAFWCNPISGHATLYWYQQILGQGPKLLIQFQNNGVVDDSQLPKDRFSAERLKGVDSTLKIQPAKLEDSAVYLCASSPEDRVYGYTFGSGTRLTVV.

The rearrangement uses TRBV6-1 and TRBJ2-6; D might be TRBD1 (5 bases). The CDR3 runs to 17 residues. CDR1 is MNHNS, CDR2 SASEGT, per germline. Trimming stripped 2 bases from V and 2 bases from J, with 13 bases between. The CDR3 nucleotides are TGTGCCAGCAGTGAAAGGTGGGCAGGGACTGGGGCCAACGTCCTGACTTTC. This translates into CASSERWAGTGANVLTF.

This chain joins TRBV30 and TRBJ2-5; 8 bases map to TRBD1. CDR3 length: 14 residues. V shed 0 bases, J shed 5 bases, and the junction held 5 bases outside the gene matches. Germline V gene sequence: CDR1 GTSNPN, CDR2 SVGIG (reference sequence). CDR3 bases: TGTGCCTGGAGTGTGGGCAGGGGGCCTGAGACCCAGTACTTC. This translates into CAWSVGRGPETQYF.

V gene TRBV12-3 or TRBV12-4 combines with J gene TRBJ1-2; D is perhaps TRBD1 (5 bases). The germline V and J ends were trimmed by 3 bases and 6 bases, with 8 bases remaining between them. This CDR3 is 12 amino acids long. The CDR3 region is CASSFRGDGYTF. CDR3 bases: TGTGCCAGCAGTTTCCGGGGGGATGGCTACACCTTC.

CDR3 DNA sequence: TGCGCCAGCAGCTACGACTGGCAAGAGACCCAGTACTTC. Protein: CASSYDWQETQYF. V and J are TRBV5-1 and TRBJ2-5; no reliable D call. CDR1 is SGHRS and CDR2 is YFSETQ in the germline V gene. V was clipped by 3 bases and J by 2 bases, with 8 bases between them. The CDR3 runs 13 residues.